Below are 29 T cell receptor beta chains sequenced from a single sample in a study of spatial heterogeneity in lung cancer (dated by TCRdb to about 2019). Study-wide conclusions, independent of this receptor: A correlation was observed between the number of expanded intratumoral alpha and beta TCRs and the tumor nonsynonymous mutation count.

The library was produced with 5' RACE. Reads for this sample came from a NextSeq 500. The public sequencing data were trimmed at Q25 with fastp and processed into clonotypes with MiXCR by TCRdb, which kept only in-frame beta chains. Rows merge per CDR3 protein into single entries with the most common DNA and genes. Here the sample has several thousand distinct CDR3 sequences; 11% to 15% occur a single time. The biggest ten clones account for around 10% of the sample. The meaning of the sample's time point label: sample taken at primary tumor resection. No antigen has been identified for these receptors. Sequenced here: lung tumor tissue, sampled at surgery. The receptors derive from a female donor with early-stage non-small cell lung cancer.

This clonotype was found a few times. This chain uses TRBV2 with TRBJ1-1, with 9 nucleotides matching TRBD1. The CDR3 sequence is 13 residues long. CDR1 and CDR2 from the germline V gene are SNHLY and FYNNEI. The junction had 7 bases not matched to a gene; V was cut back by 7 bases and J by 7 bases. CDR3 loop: CASTWDREGEAFF. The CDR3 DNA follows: TGTGCCAGCACCTGGGACAGGGAGGGTGAAGCTTTCTTT.

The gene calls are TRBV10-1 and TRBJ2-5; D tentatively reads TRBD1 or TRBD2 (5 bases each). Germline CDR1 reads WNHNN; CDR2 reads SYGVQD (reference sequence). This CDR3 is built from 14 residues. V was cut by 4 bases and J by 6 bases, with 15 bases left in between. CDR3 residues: CASSAGSREKTQYF. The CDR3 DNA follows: TGCGCCAGCAGTGCGGGGAGCAGGGAGAAGACCCAGTACTTC.

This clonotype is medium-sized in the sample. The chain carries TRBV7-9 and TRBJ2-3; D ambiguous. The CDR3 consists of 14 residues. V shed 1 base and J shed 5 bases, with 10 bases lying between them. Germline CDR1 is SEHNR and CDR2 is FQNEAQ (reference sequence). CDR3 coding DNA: TGTGCCAGCAGCTTAGGACAACGAGGAGATACGCAGTATTTT. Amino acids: CASSLGQRGDTQYF.

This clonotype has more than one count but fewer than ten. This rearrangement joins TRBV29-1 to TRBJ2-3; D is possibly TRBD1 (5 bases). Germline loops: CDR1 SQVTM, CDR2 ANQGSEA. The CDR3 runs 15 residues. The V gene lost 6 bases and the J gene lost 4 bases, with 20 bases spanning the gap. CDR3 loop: CSVGSDTSTSDTQYF. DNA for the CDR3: TGCAGCGTCGGGTCGGACACAAGTACTTCAGATACGCAGTATTTT.

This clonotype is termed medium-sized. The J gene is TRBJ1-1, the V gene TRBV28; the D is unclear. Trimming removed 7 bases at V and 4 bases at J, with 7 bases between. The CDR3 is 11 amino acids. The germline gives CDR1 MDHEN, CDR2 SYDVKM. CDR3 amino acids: CASTHVTEAFF. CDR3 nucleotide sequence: TGTGCCAGCACCCACGTCACTGAAGCTTTCTTT.

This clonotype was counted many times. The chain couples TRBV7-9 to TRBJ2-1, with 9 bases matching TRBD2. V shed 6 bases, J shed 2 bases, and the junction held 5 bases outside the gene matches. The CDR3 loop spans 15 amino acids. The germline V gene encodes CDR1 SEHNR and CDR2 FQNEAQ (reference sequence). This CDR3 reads CASSQRGVTYNEQFF. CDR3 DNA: TGTGCCAGCAGTCAGCGGGGGGTAACCTACAATGAGCAGTTCTTC.

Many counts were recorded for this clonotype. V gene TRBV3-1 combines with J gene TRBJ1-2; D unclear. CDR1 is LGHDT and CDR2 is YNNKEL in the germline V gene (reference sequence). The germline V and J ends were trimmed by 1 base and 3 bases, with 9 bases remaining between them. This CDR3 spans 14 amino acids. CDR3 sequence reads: CASSQGGTYYGYTF. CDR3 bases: TGTGCCAGCAGCCAAGGAGGAACTTACTATGGCTACACCTTC.

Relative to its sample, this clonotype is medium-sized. This chain's CDR3 is CASRGQGASRYLSTDTQYF. The DNA of the CDR3 is TGTGCCAGCAGAGGACAGGGGGCGAGTCGCTACCTCAGCACAGATACGCAGTATTTT. The chain joins TRBV12-3 or TRBV12-4 to TRBJ2-3, with 11 positions matching TRBD1. The CDR3 loop spans 19 amino acids. J gave up 0 bases and V 6 bases, and 14 bases lay outside the gene matches.

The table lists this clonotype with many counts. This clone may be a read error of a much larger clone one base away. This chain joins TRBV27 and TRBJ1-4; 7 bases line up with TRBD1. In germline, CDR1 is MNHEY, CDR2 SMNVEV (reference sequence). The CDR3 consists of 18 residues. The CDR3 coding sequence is TGTGCCGGCAGTGCCGGGACAGCCAGGTTCCGTCCCACGACGAAACTGTTTTTT. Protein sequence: CAGSAGTARFRPTTKLFF.

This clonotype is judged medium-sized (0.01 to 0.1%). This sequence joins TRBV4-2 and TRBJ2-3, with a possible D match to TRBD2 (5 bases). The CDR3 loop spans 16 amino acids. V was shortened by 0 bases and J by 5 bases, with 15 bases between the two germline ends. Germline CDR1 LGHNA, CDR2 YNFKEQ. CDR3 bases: TGTGCCAGCAGCCAAGATCGAGCGACGGGGAGAGATACGCAGTATTTT. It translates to CASSQDRATGRDTQYF.

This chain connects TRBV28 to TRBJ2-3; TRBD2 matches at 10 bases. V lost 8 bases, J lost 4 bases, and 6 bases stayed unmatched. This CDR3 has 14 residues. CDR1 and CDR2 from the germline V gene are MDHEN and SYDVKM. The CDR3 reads CASQAGGSADTQYF. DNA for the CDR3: TGTGCCAGCCAAGCGGGGGGGAGTGCAGATACGCAGTATTTT.

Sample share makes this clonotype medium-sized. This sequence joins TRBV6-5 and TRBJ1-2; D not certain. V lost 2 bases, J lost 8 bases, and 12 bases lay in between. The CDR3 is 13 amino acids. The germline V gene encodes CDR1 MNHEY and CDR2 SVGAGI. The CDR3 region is CASSYVGWYGYTF. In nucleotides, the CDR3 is TGTGCCAGCAGTTACGTAGGCTGGTACGGCTACACCTTC.

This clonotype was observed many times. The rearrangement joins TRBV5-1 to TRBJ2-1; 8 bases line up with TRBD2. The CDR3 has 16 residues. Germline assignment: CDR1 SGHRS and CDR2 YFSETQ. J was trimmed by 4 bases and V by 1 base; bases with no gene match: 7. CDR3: CASSLRAAGAYNEQFF. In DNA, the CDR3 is TGCGCCAGCAGCTTGAGGGCAGCGGGGGCGTACAATGAGCAGTTCTTC.

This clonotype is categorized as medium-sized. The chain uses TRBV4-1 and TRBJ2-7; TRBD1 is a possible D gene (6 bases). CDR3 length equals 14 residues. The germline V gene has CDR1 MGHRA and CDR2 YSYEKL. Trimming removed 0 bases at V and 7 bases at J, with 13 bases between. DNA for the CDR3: TGCGCCAGCAGCCAAGATCCCTTAACAGGGGAGCAGTACTTC. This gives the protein CASSQDPLTGEQYF.

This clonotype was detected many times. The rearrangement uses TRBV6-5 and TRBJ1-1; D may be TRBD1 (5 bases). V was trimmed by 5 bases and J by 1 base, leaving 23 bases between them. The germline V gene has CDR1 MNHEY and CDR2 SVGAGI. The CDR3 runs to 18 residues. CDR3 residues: CASSPYDLRVGPNTEAFF. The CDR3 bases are TGTGCCAGCAGTCCCTATGACCTGAGAGTGGGACCGAACACTGAAGCTTTCTTT.

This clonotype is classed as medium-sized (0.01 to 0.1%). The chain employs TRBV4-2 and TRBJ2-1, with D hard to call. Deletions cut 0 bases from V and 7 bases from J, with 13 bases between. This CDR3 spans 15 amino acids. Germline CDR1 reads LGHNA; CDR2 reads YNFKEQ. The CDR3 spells CASSQDGTEVNEQFF. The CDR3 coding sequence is TGTGCCAGCAGCCAAGATGGAACAGAAGTGAATGAGCAGTTCTTC.

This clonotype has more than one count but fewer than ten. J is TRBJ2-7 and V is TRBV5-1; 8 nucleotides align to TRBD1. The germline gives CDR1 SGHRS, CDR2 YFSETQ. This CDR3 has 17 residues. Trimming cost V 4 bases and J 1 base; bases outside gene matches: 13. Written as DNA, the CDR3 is TGCGCCAGCAGCCCAGGACAGGGCTCGGGGTTTTCCTACGAGCAGTACTTC. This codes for CASSPGQGSGFSYEQYF.

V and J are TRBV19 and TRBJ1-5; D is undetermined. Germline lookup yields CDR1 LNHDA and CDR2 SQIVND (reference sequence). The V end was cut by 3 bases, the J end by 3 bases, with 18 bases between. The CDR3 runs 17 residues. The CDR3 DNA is TGTGCCAGTAGTATTCGGAGGAGCCCCGTGGACAATCAGCCCCAGCATTTT. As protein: CASSIRRSPVDNQPQHF.

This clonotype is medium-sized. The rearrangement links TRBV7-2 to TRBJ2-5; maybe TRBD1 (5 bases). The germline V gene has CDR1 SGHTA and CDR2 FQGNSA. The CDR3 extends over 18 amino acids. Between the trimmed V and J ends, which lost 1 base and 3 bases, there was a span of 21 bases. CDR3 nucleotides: TGTGCCAGCAGCTTAGGACAGCTCGAGCTAGTGAGAAAAGAGACCCAGTACTTC. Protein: CASSLGQLELVRKETQYF.

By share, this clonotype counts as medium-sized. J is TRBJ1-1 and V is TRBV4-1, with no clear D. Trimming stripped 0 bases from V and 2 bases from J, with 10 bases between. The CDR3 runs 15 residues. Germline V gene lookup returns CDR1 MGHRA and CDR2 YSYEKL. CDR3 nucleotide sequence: TGCGCCAGCAGCCAAGATCTCCAGGCTAACACTGAAGCTTTCTTT. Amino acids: CASSQDLQANTEAFF.

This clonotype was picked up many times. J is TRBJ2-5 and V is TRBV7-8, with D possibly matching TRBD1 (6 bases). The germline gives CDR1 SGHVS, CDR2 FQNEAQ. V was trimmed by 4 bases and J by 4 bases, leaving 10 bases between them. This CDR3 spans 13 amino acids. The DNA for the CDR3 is TGTGCCAGCAGCTCCACAGGGTCAGAGACCCAGTACTTC. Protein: CASSSTGSETQYF.

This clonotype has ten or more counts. The chain's CDR3 is CASSPGIGPRDEQFF. CDR3 nucleotides: TGTGCCAGCAGCCCAGGGATTGGCCCACGGGATGAGCAGTTCTTC. The V call is TRBV6-2 or TRBV6-3, the J call TRBJ2-1, with D perhaps matching TRBD1 (5 bases). CDR1 and CDR2 from the germline V gene are MNHEY and SVGEGT. The CDR3 has 15 amino acids. The ends were cut back, 6 bases at V and 8 bases at J, with 20 bases in the middle.

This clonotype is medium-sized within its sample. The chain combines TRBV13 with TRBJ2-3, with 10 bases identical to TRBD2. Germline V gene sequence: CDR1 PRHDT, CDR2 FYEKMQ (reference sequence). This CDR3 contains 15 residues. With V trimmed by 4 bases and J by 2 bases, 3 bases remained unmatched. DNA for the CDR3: TGTGCCAGCAGCTCAACTAGCGGGGCCACAGATACGCAGTATTTT. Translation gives CASSSTSGATDTQYF.

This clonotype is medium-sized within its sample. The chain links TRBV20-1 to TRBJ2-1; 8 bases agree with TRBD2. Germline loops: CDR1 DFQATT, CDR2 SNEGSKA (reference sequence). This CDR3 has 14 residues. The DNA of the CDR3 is TGCAGCCCGTCCGGGCGGGGACTAGGCCGTGAGCAGTTCTTC. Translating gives CSPSGRGLGREQFF.

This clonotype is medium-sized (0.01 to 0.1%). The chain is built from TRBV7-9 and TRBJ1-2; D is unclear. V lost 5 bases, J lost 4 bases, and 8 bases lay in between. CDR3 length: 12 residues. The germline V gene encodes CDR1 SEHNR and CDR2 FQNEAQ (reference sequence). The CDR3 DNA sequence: TGTGCCAGCAGCGGCCCCCGCTATGGCTACACCTTC. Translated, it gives CASSGPRYGYTF. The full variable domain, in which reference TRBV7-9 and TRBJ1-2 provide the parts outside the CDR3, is DTGVSQNPRHKITKRGQNVTFRCDPISEHNRLYWYRQTLGQGPEFLTYFQNEAQLEKSRLLSDRFSAERPKGSFSTLEIQRTEQGDSAMYLCASSGPRYGYTFGSGTRLTVV.

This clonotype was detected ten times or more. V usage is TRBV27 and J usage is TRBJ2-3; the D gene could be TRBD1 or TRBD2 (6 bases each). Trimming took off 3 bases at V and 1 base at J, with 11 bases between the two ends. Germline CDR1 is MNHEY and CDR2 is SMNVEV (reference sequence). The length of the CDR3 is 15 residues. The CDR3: CASSFTGAGTDTQYF. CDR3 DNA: TGTGCCAGCAGTTTCACGGGGGCCGGCACAGATACGCAGTATTTT.

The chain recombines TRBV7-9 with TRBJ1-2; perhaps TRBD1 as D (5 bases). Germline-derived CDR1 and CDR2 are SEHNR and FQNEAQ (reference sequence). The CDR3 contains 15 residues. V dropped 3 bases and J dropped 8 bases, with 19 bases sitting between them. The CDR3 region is CASSFQNRGGAGYTF. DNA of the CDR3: TGTGCCAGCAGCTTCCAGAACCGGGGAGGGGCAGGCTACACCTTC.

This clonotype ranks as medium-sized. CDR3 in amino acids: CASSPYGLHNEQFF. The CDR3, as DNA: TGTGCCAGCAGTCCTTATGGACTTCACAATGAGCAGTTCTTC. V is TRBV28 and J is TRBJ2-1; the D gene is possibly TRBD2 (5 bases). Deletions cut 5 bases from V and 5 bases from J, with 13 bases between. The germline CDR1 and CDR2 sequences are MDHEN and SYDVKM. There are 14 residues in the CDR3.

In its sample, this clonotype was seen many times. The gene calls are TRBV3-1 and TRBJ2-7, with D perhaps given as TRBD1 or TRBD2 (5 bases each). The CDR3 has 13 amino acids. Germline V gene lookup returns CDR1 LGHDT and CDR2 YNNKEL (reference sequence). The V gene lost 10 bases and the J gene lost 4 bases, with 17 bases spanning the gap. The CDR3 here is CATSRGARYEQYF. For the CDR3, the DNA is TGTGCCACCTCGAGAGGGGCGCGGTACGAGCAGTACTTC.